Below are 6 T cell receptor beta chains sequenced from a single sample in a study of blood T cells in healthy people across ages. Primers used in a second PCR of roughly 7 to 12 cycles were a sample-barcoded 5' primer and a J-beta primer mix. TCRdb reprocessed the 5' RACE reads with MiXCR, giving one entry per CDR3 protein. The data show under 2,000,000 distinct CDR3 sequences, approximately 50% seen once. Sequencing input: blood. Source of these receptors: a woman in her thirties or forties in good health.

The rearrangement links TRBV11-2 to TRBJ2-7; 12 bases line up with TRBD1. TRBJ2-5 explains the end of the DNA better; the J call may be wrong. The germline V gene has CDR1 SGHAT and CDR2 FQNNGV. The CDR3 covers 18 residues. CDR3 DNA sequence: TGTGCCAGCAGCACATCCCCCGGGACAGGGGGCGAAGGAGAGACCCAGTACTTC. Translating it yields CASSTSPGTGGEGETQYF.

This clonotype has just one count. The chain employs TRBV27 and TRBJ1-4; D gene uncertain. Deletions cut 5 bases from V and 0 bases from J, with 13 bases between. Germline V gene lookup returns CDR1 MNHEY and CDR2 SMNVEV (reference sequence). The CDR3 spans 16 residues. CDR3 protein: CASSARTRSTNEKLFF. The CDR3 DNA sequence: TGTGCCAGCAGTGCTAGGACGAGATCAACTAATGAAAAACTGTTTTTT.

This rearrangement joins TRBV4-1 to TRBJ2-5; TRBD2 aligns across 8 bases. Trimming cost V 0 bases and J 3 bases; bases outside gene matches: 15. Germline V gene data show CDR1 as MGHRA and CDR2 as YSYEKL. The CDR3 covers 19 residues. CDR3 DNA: TGCGCCAGCAGCCAAGATTCCCCGTTGGCGAGCGGGAGAAAAGAGACCCAGTACTTC. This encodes CASSQDSPLASGRKETQYF.

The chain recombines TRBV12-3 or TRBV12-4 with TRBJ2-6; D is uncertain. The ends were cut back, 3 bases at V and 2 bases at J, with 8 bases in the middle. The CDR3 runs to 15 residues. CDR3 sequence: CASSLWATGANVLTF. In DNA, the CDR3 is TGTGCCAGCAGTTTGTGGGCTACTGGGGCCAACGTCCTGACTTTC.

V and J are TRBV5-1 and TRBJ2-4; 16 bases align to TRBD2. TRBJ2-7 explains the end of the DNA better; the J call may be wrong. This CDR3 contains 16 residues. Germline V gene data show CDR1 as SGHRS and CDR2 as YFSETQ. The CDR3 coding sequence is TGCGCCAGCAGCTCGGGACTAGCGGGGGGGCAAAGCGAGCAGTACTTC. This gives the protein CASSSGLAGGQSEQYF.

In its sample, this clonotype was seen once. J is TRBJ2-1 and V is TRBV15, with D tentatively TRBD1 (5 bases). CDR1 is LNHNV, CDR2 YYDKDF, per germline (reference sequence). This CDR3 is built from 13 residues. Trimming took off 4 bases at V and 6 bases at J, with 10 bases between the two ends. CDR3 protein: CATSMGPGNEQFF. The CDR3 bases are TGTGCCACCAGCATGGGGCCGGGCAATGAGCAGTTCTTC.